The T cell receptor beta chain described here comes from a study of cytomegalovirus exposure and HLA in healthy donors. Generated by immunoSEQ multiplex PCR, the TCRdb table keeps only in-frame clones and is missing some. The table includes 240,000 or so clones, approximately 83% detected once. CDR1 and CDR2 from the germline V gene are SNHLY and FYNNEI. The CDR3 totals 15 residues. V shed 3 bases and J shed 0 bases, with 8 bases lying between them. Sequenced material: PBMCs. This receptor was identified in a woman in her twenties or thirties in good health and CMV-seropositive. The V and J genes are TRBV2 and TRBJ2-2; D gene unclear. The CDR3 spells CASSDLPANTGELFF. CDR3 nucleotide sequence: TGTGCCAGCAGTGATCTCCCGGCGAACACCGGGGAGCTGTTTTTT.